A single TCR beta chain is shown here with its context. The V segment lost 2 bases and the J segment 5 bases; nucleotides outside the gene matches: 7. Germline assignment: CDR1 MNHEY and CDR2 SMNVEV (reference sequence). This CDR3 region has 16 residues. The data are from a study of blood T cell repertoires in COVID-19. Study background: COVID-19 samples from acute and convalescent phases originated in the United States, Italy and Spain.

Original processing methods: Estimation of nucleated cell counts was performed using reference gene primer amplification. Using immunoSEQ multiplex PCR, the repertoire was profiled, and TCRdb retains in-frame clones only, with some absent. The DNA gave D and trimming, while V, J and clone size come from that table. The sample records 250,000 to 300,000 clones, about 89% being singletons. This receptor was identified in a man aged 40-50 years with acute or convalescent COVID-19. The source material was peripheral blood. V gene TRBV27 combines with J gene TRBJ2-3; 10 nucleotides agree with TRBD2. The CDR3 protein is CASSLKAGGRIDTQYF. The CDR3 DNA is TGTGCCAGCAGTTTAAAAGCGGGGGGGCGAATAGATACGCAGTATTTT.